This T cell receptor beta chain was identified during a study of response to subunit inactivated influenza vaccine. Study results and limitations: Researchers suggested that each seasonal influenza vaccination recruits few new T cells.

This clonotype was observed a handful of times. Its matching antigen is unknown. TCRdb called the RT-PCR reads again in MiXCR, with one record for every CDR3 protein. The data hold hundreds of thousands of distinct CDR3 sequences, with 25% observed a single time. Germline CDR1 and CDR2: SGDLS and YYNGEE. The CDR3 covers 14 residues. The V gene lost 4 bases and the J gene lost 6 bases, with 16 bases spanning the gap. The gene calls are TRBV9 and TRBJ2-5; D might be TRBD1 (6 bases). The source of this sequence is a man in his forties or fifties who received an inactivated influenza vaccine. Sequencing was performed on CD4+ T cells sorted from PBMCs, taken less than 6 days after vaccination. The CDR3 bases are TGTGCCAGCAGCACCCAGACAGGAGACAAGACCCAGTACTTC. It encodes CASSTQTGDKTQYF.